This T cell receptor (beta chain) stems from a study of shared T cell receptors in the human thymus. Sequencing was performed with immunoSEQ multiplex PCR; in TCRdb, only in-frame clones are kept and a portion is missing. The sample holds approximately 730,000 clones; approximately 83% are singletons and the top ten take 0.0095% to 0.013%. Trimming removed 6 bases at V and 6 bases at J, with 24 bases between. Per the germline V gene, CDR1 is MNHEY and CDR2 is SMNVEV (reference sequence). The CDR3 is 16 amino acids. These data were also filed under a second study, of human thymus T cells.

The source is a girl under three years old with a congenital heart defect. The sample taken for sequencing was thymocytes. This rearrangement joins TRBV27 to TRBJ2-7, with no clear D. The CDR3 bases are TGTGCCAGCAGCCCAGGATATCTACTCATCCCTCCCGAGCAGTACTTC. It specifies CASSPGYLLIPPEQYF.